This TCR beta chain came from a study of cytomegalovirus exposure and HLA in healthy donors. Overall study: HLA-typed donors contributed about 85 million unique TCRs, which were held in an early data release.

Note on this clone: The antigen is not known.

The ends were cut back, 3 bases at V and 4 bases at J, with 8 bases in the middle. The germline CDR1 and CDR2 sequences are SGDLS and YYNGEE. CDR3 length: 13 residues. In the PCR, 60 Vbeta and 13 Jbeta primers were used. Profiled with immunoSEQ multiplex PCR; TCRdb holds only in-frame clones, not every one. This sample yields roughly 170,000 clones, of which about four fifths are seen a single time; 6% to 7.5% belongs to the top ten. Study results and limitations: In an earlier analysis, about 87% or about 30%: the productive usage of most TCR beta V segments.

Sequencing was carried out using PBMCs. The chain employs TRBV9 and TRBJ1-5, with D maybe TRBD1 (5 bases). The receptor was isolated from a man aged 30-40 years in good health and CMV-seropositive. Here the CDR3 reads CASSAQENQPQHF. CDR3 nucleotides: TGTGCCAGCAGCGCACAGGAGAATCAGCCCCAGCATTTT.